The subject of this entry is one TCR beta chain. This sample was taken from a study of T cell changes during pregnancy in multiple sclerosis. The repertoire was sequenced with immunoSEQ multiplex PCR; TCRdb's copy has only in-frame clones and lacks some. The sample comprises around 56,000 clones, around 94% of which are singletons, and less than 3% rests with the top ten. J was trimmed by 0 bases and V by 4 bases; bases with no gene match: 2. The CDR3 contains 15 residues. Germline CDR1 reads SNHLY; CDR2 reads FYNNEI. The sequence came from a female donor with multiple sclerosis, enrolled in a pregnancy study. The sequences come from CD8+ T cells from peripheral blood mononuclear cells, collected after pregnancy. This chain links TRBV2 with TRBJ1-4; TRBD1 matches at 7 bases. The CDR3 sequence: CASSGDSATNEKLFF. The DNA for the CDR3 is TGTGCCAGCAGTGGGGACAGCGCAACTAATGAAAAACTGTTTTTT.